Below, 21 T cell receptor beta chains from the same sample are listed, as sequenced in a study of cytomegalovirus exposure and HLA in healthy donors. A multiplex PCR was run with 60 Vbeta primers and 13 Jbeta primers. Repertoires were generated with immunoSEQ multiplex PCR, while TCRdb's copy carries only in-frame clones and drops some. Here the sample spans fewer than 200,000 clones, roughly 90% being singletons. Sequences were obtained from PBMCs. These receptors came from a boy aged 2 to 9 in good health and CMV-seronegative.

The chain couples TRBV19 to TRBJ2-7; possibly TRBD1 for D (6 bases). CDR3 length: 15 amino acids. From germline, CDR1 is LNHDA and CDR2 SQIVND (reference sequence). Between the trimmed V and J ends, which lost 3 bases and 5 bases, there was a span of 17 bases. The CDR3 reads CASSIRKGVNHEQYF. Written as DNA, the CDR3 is TGTGCCAGTAGTATTCGTAAGGGGGTCAATCACGAGCAGTACTTC.

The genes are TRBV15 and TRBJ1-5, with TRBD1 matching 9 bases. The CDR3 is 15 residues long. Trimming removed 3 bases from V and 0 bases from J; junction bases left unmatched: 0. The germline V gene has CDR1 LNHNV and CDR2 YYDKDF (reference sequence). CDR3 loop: CATSRGQGSNQPQHF. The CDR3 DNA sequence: TGTGCCACCAGCAGGGGACAGGGTAGCAATCAGCCCCAGCATTTT.

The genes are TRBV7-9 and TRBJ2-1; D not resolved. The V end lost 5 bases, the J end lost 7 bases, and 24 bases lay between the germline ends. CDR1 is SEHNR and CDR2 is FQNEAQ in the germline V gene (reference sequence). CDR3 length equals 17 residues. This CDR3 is CASSPARQDSRRNEQFF. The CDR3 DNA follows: TGTGCCAGCAGCCCCGCCCGGCAAGACTCAAGGCGGAATGAGCAGTTCTTC.

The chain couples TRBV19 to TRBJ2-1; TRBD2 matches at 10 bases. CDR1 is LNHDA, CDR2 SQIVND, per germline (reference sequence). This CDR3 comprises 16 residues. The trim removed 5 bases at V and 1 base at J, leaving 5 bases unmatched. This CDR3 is CASSSSGLASYNEQFF. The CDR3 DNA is TGTGCCAGTAGTTCCTCGGGACTAGCGTCCTACAATGAGCAGTTCTTC.

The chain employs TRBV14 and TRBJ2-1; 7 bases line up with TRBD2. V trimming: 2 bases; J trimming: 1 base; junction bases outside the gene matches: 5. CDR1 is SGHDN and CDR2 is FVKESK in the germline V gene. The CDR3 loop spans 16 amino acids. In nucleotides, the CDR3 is TGTGCCAGCAGCCAATTGTCTAGCGGATCCTACAATGAGCAGTTCTTC. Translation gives CASSQLSSGSYNEQFF. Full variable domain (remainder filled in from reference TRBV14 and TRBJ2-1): EAGVTQFPSHSVIEKGQTVTLRCDPISGHDNLYWYRRVMGKEIKFLLHFVKESKQDESGMPNNRFLAERTGGTYSTLKVQPAELEDSGVYFCASSQLSSGSYNEQFFGPGTRLTVL.

CDR3 sequence (DNA): TGTGCCAGCAGTCGAGACAGGGTGTACGAAAAACTGTTTTTT. It yields the protein CASSRDRVYEKLFF. The chain has TRBV14 and TRBJ1-4; 7 nucleotides line up with TRBD1. Trimming took 6 bases from V and 8 from J; bases not matched to a gene: 9. The CDR3 is made up of 14 amino acids. From germline, CDR1 is SGHDN and CDR2 FVKESK.

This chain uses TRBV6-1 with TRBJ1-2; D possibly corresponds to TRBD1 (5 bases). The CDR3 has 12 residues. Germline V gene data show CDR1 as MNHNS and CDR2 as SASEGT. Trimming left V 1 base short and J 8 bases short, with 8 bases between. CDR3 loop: CASSEGQWGYTF. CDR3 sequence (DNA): TGTGCCAGCAGTGAAGGACAGTGGGGCTACACCTTC.

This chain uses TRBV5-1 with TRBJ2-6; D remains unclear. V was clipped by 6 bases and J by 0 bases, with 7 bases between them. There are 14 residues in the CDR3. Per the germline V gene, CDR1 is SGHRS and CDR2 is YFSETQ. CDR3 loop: CASTRSSGANVLTF. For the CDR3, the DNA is TGCGCCAGCACCCGGAGCTCTGGGGCCAACGTCCTGACTTTC.

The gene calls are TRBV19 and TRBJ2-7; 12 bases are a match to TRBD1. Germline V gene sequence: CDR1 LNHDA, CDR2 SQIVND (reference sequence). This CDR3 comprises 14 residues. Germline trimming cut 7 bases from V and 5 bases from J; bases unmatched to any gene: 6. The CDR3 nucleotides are TGTGCCAGTACCCCGGGACAGGGGGCCAACGAGCAGTACTTC. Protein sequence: CASTPGQGANEQYF.

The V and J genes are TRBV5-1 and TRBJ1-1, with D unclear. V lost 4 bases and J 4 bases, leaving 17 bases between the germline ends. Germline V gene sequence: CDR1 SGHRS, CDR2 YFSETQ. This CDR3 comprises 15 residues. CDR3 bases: TGCGCCAGCAGCCCGGTCGCAGGTAAATCCACTGAAGCTTTCTTT. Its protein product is CASSPVAGKSTEAFF.

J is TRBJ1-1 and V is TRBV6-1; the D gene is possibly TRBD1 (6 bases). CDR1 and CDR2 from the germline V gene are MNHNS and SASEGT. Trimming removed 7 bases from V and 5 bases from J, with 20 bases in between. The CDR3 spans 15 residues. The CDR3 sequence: CASILGRGAWTEAFF. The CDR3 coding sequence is TGTGCCAGCATTTTAGGTCGGGGGGCCTGGACTGAAGCTTTCTTT.

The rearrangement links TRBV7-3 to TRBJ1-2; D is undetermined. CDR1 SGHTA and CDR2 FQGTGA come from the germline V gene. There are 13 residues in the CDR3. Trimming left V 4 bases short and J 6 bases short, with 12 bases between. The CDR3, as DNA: TGTGCCAGCAGCTCATTCGGGAAGGATGGCTACACCTTC. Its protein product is CASSSFGKDGYTF.

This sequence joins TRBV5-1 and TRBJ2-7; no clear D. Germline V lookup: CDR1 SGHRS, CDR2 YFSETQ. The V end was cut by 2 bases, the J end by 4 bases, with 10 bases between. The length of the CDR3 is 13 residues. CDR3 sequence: CASSFSQAYEQYF. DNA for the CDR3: TGCGCCAGCAGCTTCTCCCAGGCTTACGAGCAGTACTTC.

The CDR3 DNA reads TGTGCCAGCGGAACCCAGGAATCGGTGGCCTACGAGCAGTACTTC. Encoded protein: CASGTQESVAYEQYF. The genes are TRBV28 and TRBJ2-7; D is unresolved. V dropped 8 bases and J dropped 2 bases, with 19 bases sitting between them. The CDR3 consists of 15 residues. Germline V CDR1 and CDR2: MDHEN, SYDVKM.

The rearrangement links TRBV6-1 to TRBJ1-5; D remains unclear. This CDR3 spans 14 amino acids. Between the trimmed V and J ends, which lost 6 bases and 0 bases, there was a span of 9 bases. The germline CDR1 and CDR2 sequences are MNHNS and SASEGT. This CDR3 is CASRPSYSNQPQHF. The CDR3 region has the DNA TGTGCCAGCAGACCATCCTATAGCAATCAGCCCCAGCATTTT.

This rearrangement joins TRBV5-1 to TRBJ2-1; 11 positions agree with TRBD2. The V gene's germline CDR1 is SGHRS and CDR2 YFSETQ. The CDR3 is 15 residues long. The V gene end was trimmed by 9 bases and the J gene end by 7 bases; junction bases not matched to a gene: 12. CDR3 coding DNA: TGCGCCACCCGTAGGGATCTAGCGGGAGGAAATGAGCAGTTCTTC. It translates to CATRRDLAGGNEQFF. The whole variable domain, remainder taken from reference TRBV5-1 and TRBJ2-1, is KAGVTQTPRYLIKTRGQQVTLSCSPISGHRSVSWYQQTPGQGLQFLFEYFSETQRNKGNFPGRFSGRQFSNSRSEMNVSTLELGDSALYLCATRRDLAGGNEQFFGPGTRLTVL.

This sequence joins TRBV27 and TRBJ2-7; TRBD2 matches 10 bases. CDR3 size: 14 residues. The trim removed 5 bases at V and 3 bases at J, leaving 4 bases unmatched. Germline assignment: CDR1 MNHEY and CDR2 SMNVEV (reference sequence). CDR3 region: CASSPWTSGYEQYF. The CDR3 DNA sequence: TGTGCCAGCAGTCCATGGACTAGCGGCTACGAGCAGTACTTC.

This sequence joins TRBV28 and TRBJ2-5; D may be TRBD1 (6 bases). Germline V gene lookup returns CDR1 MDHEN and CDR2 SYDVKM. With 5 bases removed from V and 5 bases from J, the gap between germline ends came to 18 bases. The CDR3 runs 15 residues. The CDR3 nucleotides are TGTGCCAGCAGTATCACAGGGCAGGGGTGGGAGACCCAGTACTTC. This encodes CASSITGQGWETQYF.

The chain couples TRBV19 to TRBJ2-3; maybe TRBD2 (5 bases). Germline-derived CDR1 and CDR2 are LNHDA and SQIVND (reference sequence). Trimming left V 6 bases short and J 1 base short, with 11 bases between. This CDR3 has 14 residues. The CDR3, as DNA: TGTGCCAGTAGGGATACGGAGGGCACAGATACGCAGTATTTT. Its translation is CASRDTEGTDTQYF.

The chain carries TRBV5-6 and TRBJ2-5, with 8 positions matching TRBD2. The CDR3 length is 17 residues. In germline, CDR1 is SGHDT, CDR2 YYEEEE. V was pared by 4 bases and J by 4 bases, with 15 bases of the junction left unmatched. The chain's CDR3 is CASSPFGESGSRETQYF. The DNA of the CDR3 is TGTGCCAGCAGCCCATTTGGAGAAAGCGGGAGCAGAGAGACCCAGTACTTC.

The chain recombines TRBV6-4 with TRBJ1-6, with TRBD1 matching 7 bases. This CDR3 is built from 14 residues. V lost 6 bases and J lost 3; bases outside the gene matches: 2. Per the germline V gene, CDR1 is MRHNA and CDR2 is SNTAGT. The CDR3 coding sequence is TGTGCCAGCAGCCGGGACAGCTATAATTCACCCCTCCACTTT. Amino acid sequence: CASSRDSYNSPLHF.